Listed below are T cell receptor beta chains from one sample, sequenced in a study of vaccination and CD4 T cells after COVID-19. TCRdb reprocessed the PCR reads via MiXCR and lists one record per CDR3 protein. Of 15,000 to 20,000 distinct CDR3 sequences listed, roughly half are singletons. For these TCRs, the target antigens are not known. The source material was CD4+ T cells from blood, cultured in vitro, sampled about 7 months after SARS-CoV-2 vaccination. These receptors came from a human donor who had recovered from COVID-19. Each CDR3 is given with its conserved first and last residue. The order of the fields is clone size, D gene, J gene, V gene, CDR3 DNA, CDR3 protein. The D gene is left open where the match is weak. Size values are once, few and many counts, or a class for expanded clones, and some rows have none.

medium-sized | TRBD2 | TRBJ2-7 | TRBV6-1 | TGTGCCAGCAGTGCGCGTCAAAGCTCTAGCGGGGGAAGCTCCTACGAGCAGTACTTC | CASSARQSSSGGSSYEQYF
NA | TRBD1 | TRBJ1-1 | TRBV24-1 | TGTGCCACCAGTGATTCGGACAGGCCTGAAGCTTTCTTT | CATSDSDRPEAFF
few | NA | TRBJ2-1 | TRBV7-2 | TGTGCCAGCAGCTCAAAGCGGGTCGCCGGCAATGAGCAGTTCTTC | CASSSKRVAGNEQFF
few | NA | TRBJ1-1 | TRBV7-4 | TGTGCCAGCAGCCCCAGGCCAGGGGCGAGTATAGACACTGAAGCTTTCTTT | CASSPRPGASIDTEAFF
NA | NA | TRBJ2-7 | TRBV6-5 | TGTGCCAGCAGTTACCTCTACAGCGTTCACGAGCAGTACTTC | CASSYLYSVHEQYF
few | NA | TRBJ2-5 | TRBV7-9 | TGTGCCAGCAGCTCCCAGGGCTTCTGGGAGACCCAGTACTTC | CASSSQGFWETQYF
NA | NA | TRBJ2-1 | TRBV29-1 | TGCAGCGTTGGGGATTACTACAATGAGCAGTTCTTC | CSVGDYYNEQFF
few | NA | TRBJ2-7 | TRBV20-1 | TGCAGTGCTGTTCATCCGGGGGTAACCTACGAGCAGTACTTC | CSAVHPGVTYEQYF
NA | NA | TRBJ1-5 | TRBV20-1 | TGCAGTGCTAGAGAAGACAGAAATCAGCCCCAGCATTTT | CSAREDRNQPQHF
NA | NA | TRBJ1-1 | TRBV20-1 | TGCAGTGCTGCGCTCGGAAACCCGAACACTGAAGCTTTCTTT | CSAALGNPNTEAFF
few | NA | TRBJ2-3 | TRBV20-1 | TGCAGTGCTAGTCAATACACAGATACGCAGTATTTT | CSASQYTDTQYF
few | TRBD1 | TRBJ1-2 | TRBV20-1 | TGCAGTGCCGGCGGGACAGCAGATGGCTACACCTTC | CSAGGTADGYTF
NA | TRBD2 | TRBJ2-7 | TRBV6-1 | TGTGCCAGCAGTGCTAATAGCGGGGGGGCCTACGAGCAGTACTTC | CASSANSGGAYEQYF
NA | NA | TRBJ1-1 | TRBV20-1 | TGCAGTGCTAGGGTCCGGGGGCGGAACACTGAAGCTTTCTTT | CSARVRGRNTEAFF
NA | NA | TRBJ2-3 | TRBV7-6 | TGTGCCAGCAGCTTATTTGGAGGAGGCCTTAAAGATACGCAGTATTTT | CASSLFGGGLKDTQYF
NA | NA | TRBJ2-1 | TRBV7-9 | TGTGCCAGCAGCTTGGAGGGGGGGCATGAGCAGTTCTTC | CASSLEGGHEQFF
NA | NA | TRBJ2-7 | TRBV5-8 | TGTGCCAGCAGACCCCTTAGTGGGAGCTCCTACGAGCAGTACTTC | CASRPLSGSSYEQYF
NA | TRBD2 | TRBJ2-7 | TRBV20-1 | TGCAGTGTTCCCCTAATAGGACTAGCTTCTTACGAGCAGTACTTC | CSVPLIGLASYEQYF
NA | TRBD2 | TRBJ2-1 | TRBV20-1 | TGCAGTGCTCTACACCCAGCCGGGGGGAATGAGCAGTTCTTC | CSALHPAGGNEQFF
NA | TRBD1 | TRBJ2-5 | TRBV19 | TGTGCCAGTAGGGACAGGGGGCGGGAGACCCAGTACTTC | CASRDRGRETQYF
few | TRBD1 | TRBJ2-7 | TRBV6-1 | TGTGCCAGCAGTCTCTACCTCGCCCGGGACAGGGCCTACGAGCAGTACTTC | CASSLYLARDRAYEQYF
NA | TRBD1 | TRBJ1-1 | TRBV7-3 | TGTGCCAGCAGCTTACTAGGACAGGGGAACACTGAAGCTTTCTTT | CASSLLGQGNTEAFF
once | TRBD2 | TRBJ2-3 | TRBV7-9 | TGTGCCAGCAGCTTAGCCCTAGCGGGGAGCACAGATACGCAGTATTTT | CASSLALAGSTDTQYF
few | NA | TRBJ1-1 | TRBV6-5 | TGTGCCAGCAGTTACCGGAGGGAAGGAGAAGCTTTCTTT | CASSYRREGEAFF
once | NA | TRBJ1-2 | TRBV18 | TGTGCCAGCTCACCAGAAGGGAGCCATGGCTACACCTTC | CASSPEGSHGYTF
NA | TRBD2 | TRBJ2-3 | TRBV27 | TGTGCCAGCAGTTTATCGCCGTTTCTAGCGGGCTACACAGATACGCAGTATTTT | CASSLSPFLAGYTDTQYF
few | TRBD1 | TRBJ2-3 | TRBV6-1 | TGTGCCAGCAGCCGACAGGGGGCCACAGATACGCAGTATTTT | CASSRQGATDTQYF
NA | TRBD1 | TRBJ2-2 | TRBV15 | TGTGCCACCAAAACAGGGACAGCGTACACCGGGGAGCTGTTTTTT | CATKTGTAYTGELFF
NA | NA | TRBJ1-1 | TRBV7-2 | TGTGCCAGCAGCCCCGGATCGCGGGACACTGAAGCTTTCTTT | CASSPGSRDTEAFF
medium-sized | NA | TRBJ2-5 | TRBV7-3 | TGTGCCAGCAGCTCCTCAGGGGCTGTCCAAGAGACCCAGTACTTC | CASSSSGAVQETQYF
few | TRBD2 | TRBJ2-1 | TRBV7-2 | TGTGCCAGCACCCACAGTGGGGCTAGCGGGTTGTTAGAGCAGTTCTTC | CASTHSGASGLLEQFF
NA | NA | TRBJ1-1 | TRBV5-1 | TGCGCCAGCAGCTCGGACGGATGGAGTAACACTGAAGCTTTCTTT | CASSSDGWSNTEAFF
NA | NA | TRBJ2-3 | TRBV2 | TGTGCCAGCAGTGAGGTATCGGGGGGCACAGATACGCAGTATTTT | CASSEVSGGTDTQYF
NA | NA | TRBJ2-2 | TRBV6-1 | TGTGCCAGCAAAACAACCGGGGAGCTGTTTTTT | CASKTTGELFF
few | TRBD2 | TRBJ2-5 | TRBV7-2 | TGTGCCAGCAGCCTGGGACTAGCGGGACAAGAGACCCAGTACTTC | CASSLGLAGQETQYF
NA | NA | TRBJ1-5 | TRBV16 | TGTGCCAGCAGCCCACCGGGGGGACTTAGCAATCAGCCCCAGCATTTT | CASSPPGGLSNQPQHF
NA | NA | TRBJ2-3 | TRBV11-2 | TGTGCCAGCAGTAACCAACTAGCAGATACGCAGTATTTT | CASSNQLADTQYF
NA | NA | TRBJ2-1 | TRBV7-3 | TGTGCCAGCAGCTTAAACGGCGGAAGCTCCTACAATGAGCAGTTCTTC | CASSLNGGSSYNEQFF
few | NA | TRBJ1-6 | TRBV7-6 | TGTGCCAGCAGCTCAGAGACCAATTCACCCCTCCACTTT | CASSSETNSPLHF
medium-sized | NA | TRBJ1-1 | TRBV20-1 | TGCAGTGTACGCTCACGAGGTGAAGCTTTCTTT | CSVRSRGEAFF
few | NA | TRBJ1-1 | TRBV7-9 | TGTGCCAGCAGCCGAAACAGGGACCGCACAGCTTTCTTT | CASSRNRDRTAFF
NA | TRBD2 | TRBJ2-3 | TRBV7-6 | TGTGCCAGCAGCTTAGGACTAGCGAGAGGAGATACGCAGTATTTT | CASSLGLARGDTQYF
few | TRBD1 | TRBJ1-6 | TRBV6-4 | TGTGCCAGCAGGGGGAGGACAGGGGCGCACTCCTATAATTCACCCCTCCACTTT | CASRGRTGAHSYNSPLHF
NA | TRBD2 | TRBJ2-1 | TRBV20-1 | TGCAGTGCCATTCTAGCGGGGGGGATCTCCTACAATGAGCAGTTCTTC | CSAILAGGISYNEQFF
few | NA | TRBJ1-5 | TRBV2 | TGTGCCAGCAGCGCGGCGGGCGGTCAGCCCCAGCATTTT | CASSAAGGQPQHF
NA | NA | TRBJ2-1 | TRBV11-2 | TGTGCCAGCAGCTTCCCTCGAGGAAATGAGCAGTTCTTC | CASSFPRGNEQFF
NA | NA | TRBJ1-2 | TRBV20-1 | TGCAGTACTACCTCGAGACAGATTAACTATGGCTACACCTTC | CSTTSRQINYGYTF
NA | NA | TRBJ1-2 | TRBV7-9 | TGTGCCAGCAGCCGACTCGGTGCCCACTTTAACTATGGCTACACCTTC | CASSRLGAHFNYGYTF
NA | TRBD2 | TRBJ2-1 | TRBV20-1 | TGCAGTGCTAGAGATGCTAGCGGGGGGGCTGCTTACAATGAGCAGTTCTTC | CSARDASGGAAYNEQFF
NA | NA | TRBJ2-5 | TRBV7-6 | TGTGCCAGCAGCTTAGGCCTGGCAGGATCTCAAGAGACCCAGTACTTC | CASSLGLAGSQETQYF
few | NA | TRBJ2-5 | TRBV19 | TGTGCCAGTAGTATAGTTGGGGGAGCAGAGACCCAGTACTTC | CASSIVGGAETQYF
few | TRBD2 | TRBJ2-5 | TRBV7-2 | TGTGCCAGCAGCTTATTGGTCGGACTAGTAAAAGAGACCCAGTACTTC | CASSLLVGLVKETQYF
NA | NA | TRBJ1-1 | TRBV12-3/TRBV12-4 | TGTGCCAGCAGCCGGATCAGCGACACTGAAGCTTTCTTT | CASSRISDTEAFF
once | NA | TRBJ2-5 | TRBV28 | TGTGCCAGCAGTTCCCCGGGACGGTCCTCAGCGACCCAGTACTTC | CASSSPGRSSATQYF